The rows below give T cell receptor beta chains drawn from one sample of a study of CD8+CD57+ T cells in acquired aplastic anemia. MiXCR was run by TCRdb on the reads, yielding one entry per CDR3 protein. In the table there are some 44,000 distinct CDR3 sequences, 65% to 70% of which are singletons. The specimen was sorted CD4+, CD8+, or CD8+CD57+ T cells (not recorded which) from PBMCs. Receptors originate from a human donor in good health, serving as a control. Each CDR3 is given with its conserved first and last residue. A D gene is named only where the DNA matches it firmly. Only part of the rows carry a size: once, few, many, or a class if the clone is expanded.

v_call	clone_size	d_call	j_call	cdr3_nt	cdr3_aa
TRBV7-3	.	.	TRBJ1-5	TGTGCCAGCAGCTTCGGAGAGCGGCAGCCCCAGCATTTT	CASSFGERQPQHF
TRBV7-3	many	TRBD2	TRBJ2-1	TGTGCCAGCAGCTTAATGGCGGGGGGGCCCTACAATGAGCAGTTCTTC	CASSLMAGGPYNEQFF
TRBV2	.	TRBD2	TRBJ2-7	TGTGCCAGCAGCTCGACTAGCCCAAACCGCTACGAGCAGTACTTC	CASSSTSPNRYEQYF
TRBV9	.	TRBD2	TRBJ2-3	TGTGCCAGCAGCGCCCTAGCGGGGCGGGCAGATACGCAGTATTTT	CASSALAGRADTQYF
TRBV24-1	few	.	TRBJ2-5	TGTGCCACCAGACCGGGGAGGGGACAAGAAAAAGAGACCCAGTACTTC	CATRPGRGQEKETQYF
TRBV20-1	.	TRBD2	TRBJ2-7	TGCAGTGCTAGGGGACTAGCGGGCCGAGAAACCTACGAGCAGTACTTC	CSARGLAGRETYEQYF
TRBV20-1	.	.	TRBJ1-1	TGCAGTGCTAGAGATCCCGACAGGTGGAACACTGAAGCTTTCTTT	CSARDPDRWNTEAFF
TRBV7-6	many	TRBD1	TRBJ2-1	TGTGCCAGCAGCTTGGGACAGGCGTACAATGAGCAGTTCTTC	CASSLGQAYNEQFF
TRBV24-1	.	TRBD1	TRBJ2-7	TGTGCCACCAGTGGAGGGACAGCAAACAGCTACGAGCAGTACTTC	CATSGGTANSYEQYF
TRBV9	.	.	TRBJ2-1	TGTGCCAGCAGCGTACCATCGGGGGGCCTAAGTGTTGAGCAGTTCTTC	CASSVPSGGLSVEQFF
TRBV29-1	.	.	TRBJ2-1	TGCAGCGCGCACCATTCAGGGTACAATGAGCAGTTCTTC	CSAHHSGYNEQFF
TRBV13	many	.	TRBJ2-2	TGTGCCAGCAGCTTAGGCCGAGCGGTGGTATCGGGGGAGCTGTTTTTT	CASSLGRAVVSGELFF
TRBV10-3	.	.	TRBJ2-7	TGTGCCATCAGGCCATCCGACGGACCTGGCGAGCAGTACTTC	CAIRPSDGPGEQYF
TRBV7-3	.	.	TRBJ2-1	TGTGCCAGCAGCTTTTCGGCCAGCTCCTACAATGAGCAGTTCTTC	CASSFSASSYNEQFF
TRBV5-1	.	.	TRBJ2-7	TGCGCCAGCATGCGGGACGCGGGGCTCGAGCAGTACTTC	CASMRDAGLEQYF
TRBV15	few	TRBD1	TRBJ1-1	TGTGCCACCAGCAGCGACAGGGTGTTGAGGACTGAAGCTTTCTTT	CATSSDRVLRTEAFF
TRBV2	.	.	TRBJ2-1	TGTGCCAGCAACGAGCAGTTCTTC	CASNEQFF
TRBV3-1	many	TRBD1	TRBJ1-6	TGTGCCAGCAGCCAAGATCTAAAAGGACAGGGATCATATAATTCACCCCTCCACTTT	CASSQDLKGQGSYNSPLHF
TRBV7-8	.	TRBD1	TRBJ1-5	TGTGCCAGCAGCTCCCAGACAGGGGGTCAGCCCCAGCATTTT	CASSSQTGGQPQHF
TRBV25-1	few	TRBD2	TRBJ2-5	TGTGCCAGCAGTGAATATGGGTCCGCCTCTAGCGGGGGGCCCCAAGAGACCCAGTACTTC	CASSEYGSASSGGPQETQYF
TRBV24-1	.	TRBD2	TRBJ2-1	TGTGCCACCAGTGATAATGCGGGGGTTGAGCAGTTCTTC	CATSDNAGVEQFF
TRBV7-9	.	.	TRBJ2-3	TGTGCCAGCAGCTCCGGAGAGGATACGCAGTATTTT	CASSSGEDTQYF
TRBV12-3/TRBV12-4	many	TRBD1	TRBJ2-7	TGTGCCAGCAGCAAAGGGACAGTTCCCTACGAGCAGTACTTC	CASSKGTVPYEQYF
TRBV24-1	.	.	TRBJ2-7	TGTGCCACCAGCCCACGGAGCGAGCAGTACTTC	CATSPRSEQYF
TRBV29-1	.	TRBD1	TRBJ1-1	TGCAGCGTGAGGGGACAGGGCACTGAAGCTTTCTTT	CSVRGQGTEAFF
TRBV10-2	.	.	TRBJ1-4	TGCGCCAGCAGTGAGATCGGCGAAAAACTGTTTTTT	CASSEIGEKLFF
TRBV10-3	.	TRBD1	TRBJ2-7	TGTGCCATCAGGAGGGGACAGGGGTTCTACGAGCAGTACTTC	CAIRRGQGFYEQYF
TRBV24-1	.	.	TRBJ2-3	TGTGCCATCCAGGGAAGGGCGATTGATACGCAGTATTTT	CAIQGRAIDTQYF
TRBV10-3	.	TRBD1	TRBJ2-1	TGTGCCGTTCGGGACAGGGGGAATGAGCAGTTCTTC	CAVRDRGNEQFF
TRBV19	.	TRBD1	TRBJ1-6	TGTGCCAGTAGTCGGGGACAGGGGCGTTCACCCCTCCACTTT	CASSRGQGRSPLHF
TRBV16	once	TRBD1	TRBJ1-2	TGTGCCAGCAGCCAATGGACAGGGGGCGGGCGGTTTGGCTACACCTTC	CASSQWTGGGRFGYTF
TRBV7-8	.	.	TRBJ2-1	TGTGCCAGCAGCCCAGGGTTTGGCAATGAGCAGTTCTTC	CASSPGFGNEQFF
TRBV5-5	large	.	TRBJ2-7	TGTGCCAGCAGCCTCAGCTTGGCAGGGAGTTACTACGAGCAGTACTTC	CASSLSLAGSYYEQYF
TRBV7-9	medium-sized	.	TRBJ1-2	TGTGCCAGCAGCTTCCTAGGTGGCTACACCTTC	CASSFLGGYTF
TRBV5-4	.	.	TRBJ1-2	TGTGCCAGCAGCCGGGGCCCCGGACCGGGCTACACCTTC	CASSRGPGPGYTF
TRBV15	.	.	TRBJ2-7	TGTGCCACCAGCAGGGTAGACGGGACCCCCTACGAGCAGTACTTC	CATSRVDGTPYEQYF